The next 5 T cell receptor beta chains were all read from a single sample in a study of T cell changes during pregnancy in multiple sclerosis (dated by TCRdb to the late 2010s). Libraries were prepared through the immunoSEQ multiplex PCR assay. TCRdb retrieved this table from immuneACCESS and kept in-frame rearrangements only. Not all clones are present; in checked studies, unresolved V genes account for under half, and no reason is known for the remainder. This sample is represented by approximately 70,000 clones; roughly nine tenths of them were singletons. The top ten constitute over 0.8% of the sample. Specimen: peripheral blood, collected in the first trimester of pregnancy. These receptors were collected from a female donor in good health, enrolled as a control in a pregnancy study.

This rearrangement joins TRBV12-5 to TRBJ2-6; 7 nucleotides match TRBD1. After removal of 3 bases from V and 0 bases from J, the junction contained 8 bases not matched to a gene. The CDR3 covers 18 residues. Germline CDR1 and CDR2: LGHNT and FRNRAP. The CDR3 here is CASGFTTGAISGANVLTF. The CDR3 bases are TGTGCTAGTGGTTTTACCACAGGGGCCATCTCTGGGGCCAACGTCCTGACTTTC. The full variable domain, rest sourced from reference TRBV12-5 and TRBJ2-6, is DARVTQTPRHKVTEMGQEVTMRCQPILGHNTVFWYRQTMMQGLELLAYFRNRAPLDDSGMPKDRFSAEMPDATLATLKIQPSEPRDSAVYFCASGFTTGAISGANVLTFGAGSRLTVL.

This chain's CDR3 is CASSYSGGAGADTQYF. In nucleotides, the CDR3 is TGTGCCAGCAGTTATAGCGGGGGGGCTGGTGCAGATACGCAGTATTTT. The chain carries TRBV6-5 and TRBJ2-3, with 11 bases aligning to TRBD2. J gave up 4 bases and V 3 bases, and 6 bases lay outside the gene matches. The CDR3 loop spans 16 amino acids. Germline CDR1 is MNHEY and CDR2 is SVGAGI.

The chain employs TRBV11-2 and TRBJ1-3; the D is unclear. V gave up 0 bases and J gave up 6 bases, with 18 bases separating them. Germline CDR1 and CDR2: SGHAT and FQNNGV. The CDR3 covers 17 residues. The CDR3 loop is CASSLDLEGRAQNTIYF. The CDR3 nucleotides are TGTGCCAGCAGCTTAGATCTGGAGGGTAGGGCGCAAAACACCATATATTTT. Full variable domain (missing parts from reference TRBV11-2 and TRBJ1-3): EAGVAQSPRYKIIEKRQSVAFWCNPISGHATLYWYQQILGQGPKLLIQFQNNGVVDDSQLPKDRFSAERLKGVDSTLKIQPAKLEDSAVYLCASSLDLEGRAQNTIYFGEGSWLTVV.

J is TRBJ2-3 and V is TRBV11-3; no clear D. This CDR3 is 13 amino acids long. CDR1 and CDR2 from the germline V gene are SGHNT and YENEEA. V was clipped by 5 bases and J by 4 bases, with 10 bases between them. CDR3 residues: CASSLARADTQYF. The CDR3, as DNA: TGTGCCAGCAGCCTCGCCCGGGCAGATACGCAGTATTTT.

This rearrangement joins TRBV11-2 to TRBJ1-2, with 7 bases lining up with TRBD1. This CDR3 spans 16 amino acids. J was trimmed by 4 bases and V by 3 bases; bases with no gene match: 11. The germline gives CDR1 SGHAT, CDR2 FQNNGV. CDR3 coding DNA: TGTGCCAGCAGCTTTGGGGGACAGTCACCGCTCTATGGCTACACCTTC. It codes for CASSFGGQSPLYGYTF. Combining the CDR3 with reference TRBV11-2 and TRBJ1-2 gives the whole variable domain EAGVAQSPRYKIIEKRQSVAFWCNPISGHATLYWYQQILGQGPKLLIQFQNNGVVDDSQLPKDRFSAERLKGVDSTLKIQPAKLEDSAVYLCASSFGGQSPLYGYTFGSGTRLTVV.